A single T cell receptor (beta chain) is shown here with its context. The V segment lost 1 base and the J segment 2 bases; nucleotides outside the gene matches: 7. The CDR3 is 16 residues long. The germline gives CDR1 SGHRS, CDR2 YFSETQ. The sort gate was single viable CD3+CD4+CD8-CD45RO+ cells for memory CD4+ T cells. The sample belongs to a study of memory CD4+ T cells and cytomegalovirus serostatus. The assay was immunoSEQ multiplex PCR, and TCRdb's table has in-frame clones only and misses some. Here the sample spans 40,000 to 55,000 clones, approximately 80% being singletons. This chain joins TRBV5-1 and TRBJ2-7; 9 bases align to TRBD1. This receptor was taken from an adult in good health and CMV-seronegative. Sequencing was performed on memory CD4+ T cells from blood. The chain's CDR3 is CASSLQPRQGAYEQYF. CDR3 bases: TGCGCCAGCAGCTTGCAACCGAGACAGGGGGCCTACGAGCAGTACTTC.